This T cell receptor (beta chain) was retrieved from a study of cytomegalovirus exposure and HLA in healthy donors. This clone has more than one count but fewer than ten. PCR employed 60 Vbeta and 13 Jbeta primers. The assay was immunoSEQ multiplex PCR, and TCRdb's table has in-frame clones only and misses some. The table lists roughly 200,000 clones, approximately 80% of them singletons. The source of this sequence is a woman between 45 and 60 years old in good health and CMV-seronegative. The sample was PBMCs.

The CDR3 DNA reads TGTGCCACCGGTGGGCGAACGGGGCGGGGGAATGAGCAGTTCTTC. Protein: CATGGRTGRGNEQFF. The genes are TRBV15 and TRBJ2-1; 7 bases are a match to TRBD2. Germline CDR1 and CDR2: LNHNV and YYDKDF (reference sequence). There are 15 residues in the CDR3. V shed 8 bases, J shed 7 bases, and the junction held 14 bases outside the gene matches.